The 7 T cell receptor beta chains below were found in one sample sequenced in a study of cytomegalovirus exposure and HLA in healthy donors. Clones were read by immunoSEQ multiplex PCR, and TCRdb kept only the in-frame ones, dropping some. This sample has 200,000 to 300,000 clones; more than 85% occur once, and the top ten carry more than 10%. Sequencing was done on a sample of PBMCs. All receptors come from a man aged 18 to 30 in good health and CMV-seropositive.

The rearrangement joins TRBV27 to TRBJ2-3; D possibly corresponds to TRBD2 (5 bases). There are 16 residues in the CDR3. CDR1 is MNHEY, CDR2 SMNVEV, per germline (reference sequence). V was clipped by 4 bases and J by 2 bases, with 16 bases between them. The CDR3 reads CASSSSFGEVTDTQYF. CDR3 bases: TGTGCCAGCAGTTCGTCTTTCGGGGAAGTCACAGATACGCAGTATTTT.

The V call is TRBV15, the J call TRBJ2-5, with D hard to call. CDR3 length equals 17 residues. Trimming removed 3 bases at V and 4 bases at J, with 21 bases between. Per germline, CDR1 LNHNV and CDR2 YYDKDF (reference sequence). CDR3 DNA: TGTGCCACCAGCAGTTCTATAGACTTGGCCGTTTCAGAGACCCAGTACTTC. Its translation is CATSSSIDLAVSETQYF.

The rearrangement links TRBV5-5 to TRBJ2-2; D is perhaps TRBD1 (5 bases). V lost 2 bases, J lost 6 bases, and 17 bases lay in between. In germline, CDR1 is SGHKS, CDR2 YYEKEE (reference sequence). The CDR3 loop spans 16 amino acids. The CDR3, as DNA: TGTGCCAGCAGCTTAGACAGACCATTATTGGCCGGGGAGCTGTTTTTT. Protein: CASSLDRPLLAGELFF.

The V and J genes are TRBV27 and TRBJ2-1, with D hard to call. The germline CDR1 and CDR2 sequences are MNHEY and SMNVEV (reference sequence). The V end lost 5 bases, the J end lost 4 bases, and 9 bases lay between the germline ends. The CDR3 spans 13 residues. CDR3: CASSPPPYNEQFF. CDR3 in DNA: TGTGCCAGCAGTCCCCCCCCGTACAATGAGCAGTTCTTC.

This chain joins TRBV5-1 and TRBJ2-7; the match to TRBD1 covers 7 bases. In germline, CDR1 is SGHRS, CDR2 YFSETQ. The CDR3 spans 12 residues. Germline trimming cut 4 bases from V and 5 bases from J; bases unmatched to any gene: 3. CDR3 sequence (DNA): TGCGCCAGCAGCAGAACAGGGGACGAGCAGTACTTC. This codes for CASSRTGDEQYF.

The rearrangement links TRBV16 to TRBJ2-2; D not certain. The CDR3 has 14 amino acids. V gave up 3 bases and J gave up 5 bases, with 10 bases separating them. Per the germline V gene, CDR1 is KGHSY and CDR2 is FQNENV. Here the CDR3 reads CASSHGRGTGELFF. As DNA, the CDR3 is TGTGCCAGCAGCCACGGCCGTGGGACCGGGGAGCTGTTTTTT.

The chain recombines TRBV7-9 with TRBJ1-2, with D possibly being TRBD1 (5 bases). Germline lookup yields CDR1 SEHNR and CDR2 FQNEAQ (reference sequence). Trimming removed 1 base from V and 7 bases from J, with 10 bases in between. This CDR3 spans 13 amino acids. Here the CDR3 reads CASSLVARAGYTF. Written as DNA, the CDR3 is TGTGCCAGCAGCTTAGTAGCCAGGGCTGGCTACACCTTC.